These 20 T cell receptor beta chains share one sample of origin, sequenced in a study of Tregs in tolerant kidney transplant recipients. TCRdb's table, derived via immunoSEQ multiplex PCR, lists solely in-frame clones and lacks some. The data hold more than 75,000 clones, with more than 85% observed a single time. The sequencing here drew on CD4+ T cells from blood, taken before the transplant. Receptor source: a human donor who received a combined kidney and bone marrow transplant.

This clone was picked up a small number of times. The rearrangement uses TRBV21-1 and TRBJ1-5; the table calls TRBD1, which could not be checked here. TRBV21-1 is a pseudogene segment. This CDR3 contains 21 residues. Here the CDR3 reads CASSKILPRWGRVWGNQPQHF. The CDR3 DNA follows: TGTGCCAGCAGCAAAATCCTTCCAAGGTGGGGGCGCGTTTGGGGCAATCAGCCCCAGCATTTT.

The chain links TRBV6-1 to TRBJ2-7, with D perhaps matching TRBD1 (5 bases). This CDR3 is built from 14 residues. Trimming removed 2 bases at V and 3 bases at J, with 11 bases between. Germline CDR1 reads MNHNS; CDR2 reads SASEGT. CDR3 sequence: CASSERFDSYEQYF. In DNA form, the CDR3 reads TGTGCCAGCAGTGAAAGGTTTGACAGCTACGAGCAGTACTTC.

This rearrangement joins TRBV6-5 to TRBJ2-3; 7 bases are a match to TRBD2. CDR1 and CDR2 from the germline V gene are MNHEY and SVGAGI. This CDR3 region has 12 residues. Trimming took 8 bases from V and 5 from J; bases not matched to a gene: 4. CDR3 residues: CASGRGRDTQYF. The DNA of the CDR3 is TGTGCCAGCGGGCGGGGGAGAGATACGCAGTATTTT.

The chain is built from TRBV27 and TRBJ2-5; 9 bases map to TRBD1. Germline V gives CDR1 MNHEY, CDR2 SMNVEV (reference sequence). This CDR3 has 15 amino acids. The junction had 8 bases not matched to a gene; V was cut back by 4 bases and J by 5 bases. This CDR3 is CASSSIPGTGETQYF. The CDR3, as DNA: TGTGCCAGCAGTTCGATCCCGGGGACAGGGGAGACCCAGTACTTC.

The chain combines TRBV27 with TRBJ1-3, with TRBD1 as a possible D gene (5 bases). Germline values: CDR1 MNHEY, CDR2 SMNVEV (reference sequence). CDR3 length equals 17 residues. Trimming pared 0 bases from V and 5 bases from J, leaving 17 bases between. The CDR3 loop is CASSLSPPGGGRNTIYF. The CDR3 coding sequence is TGTGCCAGCAGTTTATCTCCCCCCGGGGGGGGTAGAAACACCATATATTTT.

The CDR3 spells CASSLTEWGETQYF. The CDR3 nucleotides are TGTGCCAGCAGTTTGACAGAATGGGGAGAGACCCAGTACTTC. V and J are TRBV27 and TRBJ2-5; possibly TRBD1 for D (5 bases). Trimming shortened V by 3 bases and J by 4 bases, and 12 bases separated the two germline ends. CDR3 length: 14 residues. CDR1 and CDR2 (germline): MNHEY, SMNVEV (reference sequence).

This clone is a singleton in its sample. This chain joins TRBV7-2 and TRBJ1-2, with 7 nucleotides matching TRBD1. From germline, CDR1 is SGHTA and CDR2 FQGNSA. V lost 5 bases to trimming and J lost 4 bases; unmatched junction nucleotides: 10. The CDR3 contains 15 residues. CDR3 loop: CASSVGTVAGYGYTF. DNA of the CDR3: TGTGCCAGCAGCGTCGGGACAGTGGCGGGCTATGGCTACACCTTC. The full variable domain, rest sourced from reference TRBV7-2 and TRBJ1-2, is GAGVSQSPSNKVTEKGKDVELRCDPISGHTALYWYRQSLGQGLEFLIYFQGNSAPDKSGLPSDRFSAERTGGSVSTLTIQRTQQEDSAVYLCASSVGTVAGYGYTFGSGTRLTVV.

The chain carries TRBV13 and TRBJ2-5; 7 positions match TRBD1. The CDR3 totals 14 residues. The V and J ends lost 4 bases and 3 bases, in that order; junction bases with no gene match: 5. Germline V CDR1 and CDR2: PRHDT, FYEKMQ (reference sequence). The CDR3 DNA sequence: TGTGCCAGCAGCTCCCGGGACAGTAAAGAGACCCAGTACTTC. It yields the protein CASSSRDSKETQYF.

V usage is TRBV15 and J usage is TRBJ1-1; D gene uncertain. This CDR3 comprises 15 residues. Trimming left V 0 bases short and J 5 bases short, with 13 bases between. CDR1 is LNHNV, CDR2 YYDKDF, per germline (reference sequence). The CDR3 nucleotides are TGTGCCACCAGCAGAGATCCGGGGAGTCGAACTGAAGCTTTCTTT. Protein: CATSRDPGSRTEAFF.

The V call is TRBV28, the J call TRBJ1-1, with 9 bases fitting TRBD1. This CDR3 spans 13 amino acids. Looked up from germline, CDR1 is MDHEN and CDR2 is SYDVKM. J gave up 4 bases and V 7 bases, and 4 bases lay outside the gene matches. The CDR3 sequence: CASTSGQGTEAFF. For the CDR3, the DNA is TGTGCCAGCACCTCGGGACAGGGCACTGAAGCTTTCTTT.

The V and J genes are TRBV4-2 and TRBJ2-4; TRBD1 might be the D (6 bases). V lost 1 base and J lost 0, with 10 bases in between. CDR3 length: 16 amino acids. Per germline, CDR1 LGHNA and CDR2 YNFKEQ. CDR3 protein: CASSQGQAVAKNIQYF. In DNA form, the CDR3 reads TGTGCCAGCAGCCAAGGACAGGCAGTAGCCAAAAACATTCAGTACTTC.

The chain carries TRBV7-9 and TRBJ1-2, with D unclear. This CDR3 has 15 amino acids. The V end lost 5 bases, the J end lost 2 bases, and 15 bases lay between the germline ends. From germline, CDR1 is SEHNR and CDR2 FQNEAQ (reference sequence). CDR3 in amino acids: CASSHRGEGNYGYTF. In DNA, the CDR3 is TGTGCCAGCAGCCACCGGGGTGAGGGCAACTATGGCTACACCTTC.

This clone was detected a few times. This chain joins TRBV14 and TRBJ1-2; D ambiguous. Germline CDR1 and CDR2: SGHDN and FVKESK. The CDR3 covers 15 residues. The germline V and J ends were trimmed by 0 bases and 6 bases, with 14 bases remaining between them. Here the CDR3 reads CASSQDNRLSDGYTF. CDR3 DNA sequence: TGTGCCAGCAGCCAAGATAATCGACTATCGGATGGCTACACCTTC. Full variable domain (remainder filled in from reference TRBV14 and TRBJ1-2): EAGVTQFPSHSVIEKGQTVTLRCDPISGHDNLYWYRRVMGKEIKFLLHFVKESKQDESGMPNNRFLAERTGGTYSTLKVQPAELEDSGVYFCASSQDNRLSDGYTFGSGTRLTVV.

The chain links TRBV5-1 to TRBJ1-1; D may be TRBD1 (6 bases). Trimming cost V 7 bases and J 1 base, with 11 bases left between them. The germline V gene encodes CDR1 SGHRS and CDR2 YFSETQ. The length of the CDR3 is 13 residues. This CDR3 reads CASGIQGNTEAFF. CDR3 nucleotides: TGCGCCAGCGGGATACAGGGGAACACTGAAGCTTTCTTT.

The chain joins TRBV11-2 to TRBJ2-1, with 9 bases lining up with TRBD2. Germline-derived CDR1 and CDR2 are SGHAT and FQNNGV. The CDR3 extends over 16 amino acids. V dropped 5 bases and J dropped 5; count of bases not matched to a gene: 10. CDR3 nucleotides: TGTGCCAGCAGCGCAACCGGGACTAGCCTTGACAATGAGCAGTTCTTC. It is translated as CASSATGTSLDNEQFF.

The rearrangement joins TRBV2 to TRBJ1-2, with D tentatively TRBD1 (5 bases). Trimming removed 7 bases at V and 2 bases at J, with 14 bases between. This CDR3 spans 14 amino acids. Germline V gives CDR1 SNHLY, CDR2 FYNNEI. The CDR3 region is CASNIRRGNYGYTF. The CDR3 DNA reads as TGTGCCAGCAATATTAGGAGGGGCAACTATGGCTACACCTTC.

The gene calls are TRBV23-1 and TRBJ2-7; no definite D call. TRBV23-1 is an ORF, and what it does is uncertain. This CDR3 contains 16 residues. V lost 2 bases, J lost 1 base, and 15 bases lay in between. As DNA, the CDR3 is TGCGCCAGCAGTCAAAACGTCGTAAAGGAGTCCTACGAGCAGTACTTC. Translating gives CASSQNVVKESYEQYF.

This chain uses TRBV5-1 with TRBJ2-5, with 7 bases identical to TRBD2. The CDR3 covers 15 residues. Germline V gives CDR1 SGHRS, CDR2 YFSETQ. Trimming took 3 bases from V and 2 from J; bases not matched to a gene: 7. In DNA form, the CDR3 reads TGCGCCAGCAGCTCAAAACTAGCGTTTCAAGAGACCCAGTACTTC. This codes for CASSSKLAFQETQYF.

This clone was recorded a few times. The rearrangement uses TRBV6-5 and TRBJ2-1, with a weak D call TRBD1 (6 bases). CDR3 length: 14 residues. Germline-derived CDR1 and CDR2 are MNHEY and SVGAGI. Between the trimmed V and J ends, which lost 2 bases and 11 bases, there was a span of 16 bases. The CDR3 protein is CASSYGLVGGQQFF. CDR3 bases: TGTGCCAGCAGTTACGGCCTAGTAGGGGGTCAGCAGTTCTTC.

The CDR3 loop is CSVSSGDTQYF. CDR3 bases: TGCAGCGTTTCTAGCGGAGATACGCAGTATTTT. The chain employs TRBV29-1 and TRBJ2-3; 7 bases line up with TRBD2. V shed 5 bases and J 5 bases; nucleotides not matched to a gene: 1. CDR3 length: 11 amino acids. Germline V gives CDR1 SQVTM, CDR2 ANQGSEA.